This TCR beta chain was observed in a study of beta chain features in type 1 diabetes. Study outcomes and limitations: PCR might preferentially amplify shorter templates, equally in patients and controls. Moderate but significant shortening of TCRB CDR3s was recorded in all four CD4+ subsets from Type 1 diabetes patients. The similarity of naive, central memory and Treg TCRB repertoires appeared greater among patients than among healthy donors. For type 1 diabetes patients, VDJ junctions showed fewer insertions and more deletions.

A note on this clone: Antigen specificity is unknown.

Sequencing targeted expressed TCRB transcripts, as all isolated RNA had been reverse transcribed. Produced via immunoSEQ multiplex PCR; TCRdb's table is partial and in-frame only. The data contain about 180,000 clones, about 13% of them singletons. CDR3 length: 14 residues. V lost 0 bases to trimming and J lost 3 bases, with 7 bases between them. From germline, CDR1 is SGHRS and CDR2 YFSETQ. The chain combines TRBV5-1 with TRBJ1-5, with D unclear. Material: central memory CD4+ T cells from blood. The clonotype comes from a woman between 18 and 29 years old in good health. The CDR3 reads CASSLGEINQPQHF. In DNA form, the CDR3 reads TGCGCCAGCAGCTTGGGGGAGATCAATCAGCCCCAGCATTTT. Complete variable domain (other parts from reference TRBV5-1 and TRBJ1-5): KAGVTQTPRYLIKTRGQQVTLSCSPISGHRSVSWYQQTPGQGLQFLFEYFSETQRNKGNFPGRFSGRQFSNSRSEMNVSTLELGDSALYLCASSLGEINQPQHFGDGTRLSIL.